One sample yielded the 10 T cell receptor beta chains listed below, sequenced in a study of blood T cell repertoires in COVID-19 (dated by TCRdb to the early 2020s). Receptor amplification or capture employed the immunoSEQ multiplex PCR assay. Entries here come from immuneACCESS through TCRdb and include only in-frame sequences with V and J called. Some clones fail to appear in such tables; in the studies checked, an unresolved V gene covers under half of the shortfall, and the cause of the remainder is unknown. Here the sample has fewer than 70,000 clones; almost 80% occur a single time. The ten largest clones add up to 2.5% to 3.5% of the sample. Sequenced: peripheral blood. Every receptor here comes from a man in his sixties with acute or convalescent COVID-19.

J is TRBJ2-2 and V is TRBV9; D is possibly TRBD1 (6 bases). V lost 2 bases and J lost 8, with 19 bases in between. CDR1 is SGDLS and CDR2 is YYNGEE in the germline V gene. This CDR3 has 16 amino acids. CDR3 coding DNA: TGTGCCAGCAGCGTCGGGAAGGGGGTTTATGAAGGGGAGCTGTTTTTT. Residues: CASSVGKGVYEGELFF.

This chain uses TRBV18 with TRBJ1-1, with D tentatively TRBD1 (6 bases). The CDR3 is 15 residues long. The germline V gene encodes CDR1 KGHSH and CDR2 LQKENI. Trimming pared 1 base from V and 1 base from J, leaving 10 bases between. The CDR3 DNA is TGTGCCAGCTCACCACAGGGGGTTGGGAACACTGAAGCTTTCTTT. The encoded protein is CASSPQGVGNTEAFF. The full variable domain, with the rest looked up from reference TRBV18 and TRBJ1-1, is NAGVMQNPRHLVRRRGQEARLRCSPMKGHSHVYWYRQLPEEGLKFMVYLQKENIIDESGMPKERFSAEFPKEGPSILRIQQVVRGDSAAYFCASSPQGVGNTEAFFGQGTRLTVV.

This chain uses TRBV5-4 with TRBJ2-1; 8 nucleotides line up with TRBD1. The germline gives CDR1 SGHNT, CDR2 YYREEE (reference sequence). The CDR3 is 16 residues long. The ends lost 4 bases at V and 6 bases at J; junction bases unmatched: 12. CDR3 sequence: CASSTSGQGRPNEQFF. The CDR3 DNA reads as TGTGCCAGCAGCACCTCCGGACAGGGCCGCCCCAATGAGCAGTTCTTC.

The chain uses TRBV4-2 and TRBJ1-1; TRBD1 is a possible D gene (5 bases). The germline CDR1 and CDR2 sequences are LGHNA and YNFKEQ. V was pared by 1 base and J by 3 bases, with 9 bases between. The CDR3 is made up of 14 amino acids. As DNA, the CDR3 is TGTGCCAGCAGCCAAGCAGGGCAGTACACTGAAGCTTTCTTT. Residues: CASSQAGQYTEAFF.

The chain links TRBV24-1 to TRBJ2-3; 7 bases agree with TRBD1. The CDR3 is 16 amino acids. CDR1 is KGHDR, CDR2 SFDVKD, per germline. V was clipped by 0 bases and J by 2 bases; unmatched bases: 4. The CDR3 bases are TGTGCCACCAGTGATTTGGCTGGGACAGACACAGATACGCAGTATTTT. The encoded protein is CATSDLAGTDTDTQYF.

V and J are TRBV19 and TRBJ2-3; a possible D gene is TRBD2 (7 bases). Trimming removed 4 bases from V and 3 bases from J, with 14 bases in between. The CDR3 has 15 residues. The germline gives CDR1 LNHDA, CDR2 SQIVND (reference sequence). CDR3 sequence: CASSTTGRGTDTQYF. The CDR3 bases are TGTGCCAGTAGTACTACAGGGAGGGGGACAGATACGCAGTATTTT. Using reference TRBV19 and TRBJ2-3 for the parts outside the CDR3, the full variable domain is DGGITQSPKYLFRKEGQNVTLSCEQNLNHDAMYWYRQDPGQGLRLIYYSQIVNDFQKGDIAEGYSVSREKKESFPLTVTSAQKNPTAFYLCASSTTGRGTDTQYFGPGTRLTVL.

The chain links TRBV4-1 to TRBJ2-3, with D uncertain. Germline V CDR1 and CDR2: MGHRA, YSYEKL. The length of the CDR3 is 12 residues. V lost 3 bases to trimming and J lost 2 bases, with 3 bases between them. In DNA, the CDR3 is TGCGCCAGCAGCCACTTCACAGATACGCAGTATTTT. This translates into CASSHFTDTQYF.

A few counts support this clone. The V and J genes are TRBV10-2 and TRBJ1-5, with 10 bases lining up with TRBD1. V dropped 6 bases and J dropped 11; count of bases not matched to a gene: 7. Germline CDR1 and CDR2: WSHSY and SAAADI. The CDR3 has 13 residues. The CDR3 is CASRDRGSEAQHF. The CDR3 nucleotides read TGCGCCAGCAGGGACAGGGGGTCCGAGGCCCAGCATTTT.

The genes are TRBV19 and TRBJ2-5; the match to TRBD2 covers 9 bases. The germline V gene has CDR1 LNHDA and CDR2 SQIVND (reference sequence). Trimming removed 3 bases from V and 0 bases from J; junction bases left unmatched: 2. The CDR3 runs 15 residues. Here the CDR3 DNA reads TGTGCCAGTAGTATTGCGGGGGGGTACCAAGAGACCCAGTACTTC. It translates to CASSIAGGYQETQYF.

This chain links TRBV28 with TRBJ1-2; possible D gene TRBD1, 5 bases. Trimming took 6 bases from V and 6 from J, leaving 11 bases between them. This CDR3 is 12 amino acids long. The germline CDR1 and CDR2 sequences are MDHEN and SYDVKM. Here the CDR3 DNA reads TGTGCCAGCAGCGGGGGTTTGAATGGCTACACCTTC. This sequence encodes CASSGGLNGYTF.